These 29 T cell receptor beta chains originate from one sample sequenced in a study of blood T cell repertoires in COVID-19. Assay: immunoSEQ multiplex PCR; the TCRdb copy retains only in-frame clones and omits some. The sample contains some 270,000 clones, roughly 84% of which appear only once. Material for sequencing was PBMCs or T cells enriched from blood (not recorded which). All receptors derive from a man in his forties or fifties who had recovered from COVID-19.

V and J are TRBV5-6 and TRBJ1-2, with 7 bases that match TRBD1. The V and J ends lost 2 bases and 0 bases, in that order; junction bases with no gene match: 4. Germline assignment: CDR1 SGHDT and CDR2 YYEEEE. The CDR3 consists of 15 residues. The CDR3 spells CASSLRDRSNYGYTF. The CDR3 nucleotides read TGTGCCAGCAGCTTACGGGACAGATCTAACTATGGCTACACCTTC.

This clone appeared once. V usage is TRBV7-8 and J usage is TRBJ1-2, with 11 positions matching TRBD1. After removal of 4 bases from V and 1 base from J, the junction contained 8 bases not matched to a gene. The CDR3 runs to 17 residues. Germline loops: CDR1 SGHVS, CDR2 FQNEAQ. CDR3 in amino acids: CASSYGWTGGSNYGYTF. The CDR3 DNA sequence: TGTGCCAGCAGCTACGGGTGGACAGGGGGCAGTAACTATGGCTACACCTTC.

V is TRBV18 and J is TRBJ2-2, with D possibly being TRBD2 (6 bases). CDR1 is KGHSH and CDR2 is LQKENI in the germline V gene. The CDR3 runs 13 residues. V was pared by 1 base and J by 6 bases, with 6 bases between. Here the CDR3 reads CASSPRDSGELFF. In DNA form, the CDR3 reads TGTGCCAGCTCACCACGGGACTCCGGGGAGCTGTTTTTT.

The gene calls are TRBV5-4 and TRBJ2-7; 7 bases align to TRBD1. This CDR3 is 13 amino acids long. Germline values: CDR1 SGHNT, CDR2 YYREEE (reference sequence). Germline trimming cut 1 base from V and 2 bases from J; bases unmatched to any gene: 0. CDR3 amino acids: CASSLQGAYEQYF. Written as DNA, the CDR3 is TGTGCCAGCAGCTTGCAGGGGGCCTACGAGCAGTACTTC. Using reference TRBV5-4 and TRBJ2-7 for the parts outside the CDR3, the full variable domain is ETGVTQSPTHLIKTRGQQVTLRCSSQSGHNTVSWYQQALGQGPQFIFQYYREEENGRGNFPPRFSGLQFPNYSSELNVNALELDDSALYLCASSLQGAYEQYFGPGTRLTVT.

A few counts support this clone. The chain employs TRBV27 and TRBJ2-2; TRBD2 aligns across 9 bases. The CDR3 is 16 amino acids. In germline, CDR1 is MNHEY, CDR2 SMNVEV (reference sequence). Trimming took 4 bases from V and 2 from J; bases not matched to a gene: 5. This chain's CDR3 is CASSWRGGINTGELFF. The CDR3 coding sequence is TGTGCCAGCAGTTGGCGGGGGGGCATAAACACCGGGGAGCTGTTTTTT.

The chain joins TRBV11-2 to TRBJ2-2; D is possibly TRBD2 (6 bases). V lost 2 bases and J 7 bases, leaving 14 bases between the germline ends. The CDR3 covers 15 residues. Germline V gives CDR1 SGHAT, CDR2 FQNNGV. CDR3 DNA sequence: TGTGCCAGCAGCTTATCCGGGAGAGCAAGCGGGGAGCTGTTTTTT. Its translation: CASSLSGRASGELFF.

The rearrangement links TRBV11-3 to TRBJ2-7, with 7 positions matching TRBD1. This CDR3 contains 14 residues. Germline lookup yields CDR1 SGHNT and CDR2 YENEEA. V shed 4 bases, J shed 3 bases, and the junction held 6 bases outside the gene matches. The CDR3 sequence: CASSSTGTVYEQYF. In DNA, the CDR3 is TGTGCCAGCAGCTCCACCGGGACAGTCTACGAGCAGTACTTC.

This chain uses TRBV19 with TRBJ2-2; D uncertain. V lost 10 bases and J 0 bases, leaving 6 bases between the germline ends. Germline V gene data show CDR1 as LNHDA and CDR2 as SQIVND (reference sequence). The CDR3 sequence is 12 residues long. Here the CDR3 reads CATLPNTGELFF. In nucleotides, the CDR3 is TGTGCCACCCTTCCGAACACCGGGGAGCTGTTTTTT.

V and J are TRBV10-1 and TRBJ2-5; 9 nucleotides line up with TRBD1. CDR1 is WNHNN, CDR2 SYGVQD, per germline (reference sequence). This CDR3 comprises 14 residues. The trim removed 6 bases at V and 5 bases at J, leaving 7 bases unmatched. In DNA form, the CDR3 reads TGCGCCAGCAGCGGGACAGGGCCGTGGGAGACCCAGTACTTC. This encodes CASSGTGPWETQYF.

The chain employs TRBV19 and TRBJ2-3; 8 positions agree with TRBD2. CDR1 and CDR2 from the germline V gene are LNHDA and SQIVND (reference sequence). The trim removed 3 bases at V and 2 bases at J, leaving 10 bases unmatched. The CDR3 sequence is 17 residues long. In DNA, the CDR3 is TGTGCCAGTAGTATCGCTGGCGGGGGGTTTCCCACAGATACGCAGTATTTT. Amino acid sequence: CASSIAGGGFPTDTQYF.

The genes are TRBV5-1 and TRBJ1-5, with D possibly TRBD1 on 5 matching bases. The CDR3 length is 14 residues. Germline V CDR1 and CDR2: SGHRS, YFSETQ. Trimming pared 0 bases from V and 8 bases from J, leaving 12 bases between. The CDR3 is CASSLGSGGEPQHF. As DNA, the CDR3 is TGCGCCAGCAGCTTGGGATCCGGAGGGGAGCCCCAGCATTTT.

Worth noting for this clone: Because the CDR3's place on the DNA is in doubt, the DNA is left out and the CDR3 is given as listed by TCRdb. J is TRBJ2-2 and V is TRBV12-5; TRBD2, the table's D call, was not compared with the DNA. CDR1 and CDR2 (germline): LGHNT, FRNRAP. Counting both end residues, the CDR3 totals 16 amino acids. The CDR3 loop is CASGSPLRKVGRGAVF.

CDR3 residues: CASSPLASRGHEQFF. As DNA, the CDR3 is TGTGCCAGCTCACCACTAGCGTCCCGAGGCCATGAGCAGTTCTTC. J is TRBJ2-1 and V is TRBV18; possible D gene TRBD2, 5 bases. The CDR3 loop spans 15 amino acids. From germline, CDR1 is KGHSH and CDR2 LQKENI. V was pared by 1 base and J by 8 bases, with 15 bases between. The full variable domain, with the rest looked up from reference TRBV18 and TRBJ2-1, is NAGVMQNPRHLVRRRGQEARLRCSPMKGHSHVYWYRQLPEEGLKFMVYLQKENIIDESGMPKERFSAEFPKEGPSILRIQQVVRGDSAAYFCASSPLASRGHEQFFGPGTRLTVL.

CDR3: CASSARFSNYGYTF. Here the CDR3 DNA reads TGTGCCAGCAGTGCCAGGTTTTCTAACTATGGCTACACCTTC. This chain uses TRBV27 with TRBJ1-2; D unresolved. The CDR3 totals 14 residues. V was clipped by 5 bases and J by 0 bases, with 10 bases between them. Germline CDR1 and CDR2: MNHEY and SMNVEV (reference sequence).

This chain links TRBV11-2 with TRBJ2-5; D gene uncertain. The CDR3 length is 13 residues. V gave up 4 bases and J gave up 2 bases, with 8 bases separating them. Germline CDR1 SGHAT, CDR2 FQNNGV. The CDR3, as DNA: TGTGCCAGCAGCTCCTACGGGCAAGAGACCCAGTACTTC. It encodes CASSSYGQETQYF.

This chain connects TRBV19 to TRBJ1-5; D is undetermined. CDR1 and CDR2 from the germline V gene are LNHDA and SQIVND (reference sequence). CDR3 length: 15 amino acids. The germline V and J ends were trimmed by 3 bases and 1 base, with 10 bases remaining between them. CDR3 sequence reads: CASSMGSRSNQPQHF. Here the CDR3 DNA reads TGTGCCAGTAGTATGGGGAGTAGGAGCAATCAGCCCCAGCATTTT.

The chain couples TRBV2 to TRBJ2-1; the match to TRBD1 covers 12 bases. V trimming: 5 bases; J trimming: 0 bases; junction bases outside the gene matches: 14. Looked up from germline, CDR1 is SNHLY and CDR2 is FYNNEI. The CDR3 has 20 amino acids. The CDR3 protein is CASSPPGQGARDASYNEQFF. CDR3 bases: TGTGCCAGCAGTCCCCCGGGACAGGGGGCGCGGGATGCCTCCTACAATGAGCAGTTCTTC.

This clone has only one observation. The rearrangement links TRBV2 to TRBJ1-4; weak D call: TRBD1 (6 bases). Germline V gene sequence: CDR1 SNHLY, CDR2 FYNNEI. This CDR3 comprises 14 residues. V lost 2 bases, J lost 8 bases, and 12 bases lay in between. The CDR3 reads CASSEQGSGEKLFF. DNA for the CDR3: TGTGCCAGCAGTGAACAGGGGTCGGGCGAAAAACTGTTTTTT.

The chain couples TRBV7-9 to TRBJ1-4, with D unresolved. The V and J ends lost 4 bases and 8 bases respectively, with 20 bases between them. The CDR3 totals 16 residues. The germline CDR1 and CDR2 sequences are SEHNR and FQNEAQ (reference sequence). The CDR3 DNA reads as TGTGCCAGCAGCTCCGGGCCCGTCCTCGGAGGGGAAAAACTGTTTTTT. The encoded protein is CASSSGPVLGGEKLFF.

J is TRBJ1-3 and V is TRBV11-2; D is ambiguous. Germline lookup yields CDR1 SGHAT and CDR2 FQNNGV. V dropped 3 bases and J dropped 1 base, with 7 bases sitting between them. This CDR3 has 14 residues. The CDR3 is CASSFGNSGNTIYF. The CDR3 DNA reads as TGTGCCAGCAGCTTCGGTAATTCTGGAAACACCATATATTTT.

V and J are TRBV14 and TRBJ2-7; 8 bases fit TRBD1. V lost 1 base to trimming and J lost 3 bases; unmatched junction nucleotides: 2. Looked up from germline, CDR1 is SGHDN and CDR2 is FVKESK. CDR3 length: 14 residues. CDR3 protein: CASSQGQGFYEQYF. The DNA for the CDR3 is TGTGCCAGCAGCCAAGGACAGGGGTTCTACGAGCAGTACTTC.

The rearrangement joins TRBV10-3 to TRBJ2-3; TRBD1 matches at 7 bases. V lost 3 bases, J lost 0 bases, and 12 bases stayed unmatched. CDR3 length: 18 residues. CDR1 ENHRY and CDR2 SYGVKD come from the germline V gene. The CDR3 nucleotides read TGTGCCATCAGTGAAGGACAGGACCTGACGGTTAGCACAGATACGCAGTATTTT. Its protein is CAISEGQDLTVSTDTQYF.

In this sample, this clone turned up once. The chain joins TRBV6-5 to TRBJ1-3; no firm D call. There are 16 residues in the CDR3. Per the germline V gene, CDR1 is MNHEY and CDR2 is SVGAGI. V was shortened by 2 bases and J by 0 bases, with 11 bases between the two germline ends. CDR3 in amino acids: CASSYPPGISGNTIYF. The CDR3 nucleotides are TGTGCCAGCAGTTACCCACCCGGGATCTCTGGAAACACCATATATTTT.

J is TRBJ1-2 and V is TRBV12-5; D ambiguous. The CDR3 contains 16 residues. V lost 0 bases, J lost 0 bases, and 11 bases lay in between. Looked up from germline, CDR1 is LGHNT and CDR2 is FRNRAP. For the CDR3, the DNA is TGTGCTAGTGGTTTGGTACGGGAGTCCGCTAACTATGGCTACACCTTC. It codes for CASGLVRESANYGYTF.

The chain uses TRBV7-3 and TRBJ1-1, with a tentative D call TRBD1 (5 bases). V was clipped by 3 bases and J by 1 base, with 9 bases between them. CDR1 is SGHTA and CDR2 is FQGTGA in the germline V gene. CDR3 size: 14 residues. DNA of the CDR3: TGTGCCAGCAGCTTGGAGGGGCAGAACACTGAAGCTTTCTTT. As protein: CASSLEGQNTEAFF.

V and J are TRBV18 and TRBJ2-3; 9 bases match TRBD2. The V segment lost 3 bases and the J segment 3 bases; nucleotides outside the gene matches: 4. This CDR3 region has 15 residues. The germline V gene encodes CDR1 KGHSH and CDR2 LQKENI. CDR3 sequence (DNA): TGTGCCAGCTCACCCCTAGCGGGGACTACAGATACGCAGTATTTT. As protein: CASSPLAGTTDTQYF.

The CDR3 is CASSPGTVNEKLFF. For the CDR3, the DNA is TGCGCCAGCAGCCCCGGGACAGTTAATGAAAAACTGTTTTTT. This sequence joins TRBV5-1 and TRBJ1-4, with 7 bases that match TRBD1. Germline V CDR1 and CDR2: SGHRS, YFSETQ. The CDR3 spans 14 residues. V was pared by 4 bases and J by 4 bases, with 4 bases of the junction left unmatched.

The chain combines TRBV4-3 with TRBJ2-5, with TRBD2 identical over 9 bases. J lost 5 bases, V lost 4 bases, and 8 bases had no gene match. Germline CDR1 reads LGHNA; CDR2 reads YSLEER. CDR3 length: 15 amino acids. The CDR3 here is CASSPRYSGGETQYF. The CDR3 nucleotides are TGCGCCAGCAGCCCTCGGTATAGCGGGGGTGAGACCCAGTACTTC.

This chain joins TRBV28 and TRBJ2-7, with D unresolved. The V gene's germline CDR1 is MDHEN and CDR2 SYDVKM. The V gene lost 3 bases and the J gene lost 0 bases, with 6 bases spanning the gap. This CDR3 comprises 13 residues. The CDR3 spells CASSFGLSYEQYF. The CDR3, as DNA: TGTGCCAGCAGTTTTGGCCTCTCCTACGAGCAGTACTTC.